Below, one T cell receptor beta chain is given with its context. RNA transcripts provided the source from which TCR beta CDR3 regions were amplified. Carried out on the TCR CDR3, a first-round RT-PCR used the HTBI primer set. TCRdb processed the multiplex PCR reads anew with MiXCR; each CDR3 protein has one entry. The data show approximately 520,000 distinct CDR3 sequences, 20% to 25% seen once. Per germline, CDR1 MNHEY and CDR2 SVGAGI. V was trimmed by 2 bases and J by 4 bases, leaving 15 bases between them. The CDR3 runs to 16 residues. The sample originates from a study of T cells in Graves' hyperthyroidism and ophthalmopathy.

Specimen: blood. The origin of this receptor is a man between 18 and 29 years old with Graves' hyperthyroidism. The V and J genes are TRBV6-5 and TRBJ1-5; no reliable D call. CDR3 sequence reads: CASSYGLRQINQPQHF. DNA for the CDR3: TGTGCCAGCAGTTACGGTTTAAGGCAGATTAATCAGCCCCAGCATTTT.